Included here is one T cell receptor (beta chain) sequence, with context. Its antigen is not identified. This record belongs to a study of shared clonotypes between healthy human individuals. Overall study findings and caveats: In four donors, around 5% of naive CD4 clonotypes appeared in common.

The V gene lost 4 bases and the J gene lost 6 bases, with 15 bases spanning the gap. Germline lookup yields CDR1 SGHTA and CDR2 FQGTGA. The CDR3 covers 15 residues. Assay used: immunoSEQ multiplex PCR; TCRdb lists only in-frame clones, some missing. The table lists more than 400,000 clones, 90% to 96% of them singletons. Partitioning of CD4+ cells yielded a CD45RA+ naive subset and a CD45RA-negative memory subset. The chain couples TRBV7-3 to TRBJ2-2, with D unresolved. The origin of this receptor is a woman aged 25 to 39 in good health. The sequenced sample was naive CD4+ T cells sorted from blood. Sample subset: CD45RA+ positively selected. CDR3 residues: CASSYFDMVPGELFF. The CDR3 region has the DNA TGTGCCAGCAGCTATTTCGACATGGTCCCCGGGGAGCTGTTTTTT.